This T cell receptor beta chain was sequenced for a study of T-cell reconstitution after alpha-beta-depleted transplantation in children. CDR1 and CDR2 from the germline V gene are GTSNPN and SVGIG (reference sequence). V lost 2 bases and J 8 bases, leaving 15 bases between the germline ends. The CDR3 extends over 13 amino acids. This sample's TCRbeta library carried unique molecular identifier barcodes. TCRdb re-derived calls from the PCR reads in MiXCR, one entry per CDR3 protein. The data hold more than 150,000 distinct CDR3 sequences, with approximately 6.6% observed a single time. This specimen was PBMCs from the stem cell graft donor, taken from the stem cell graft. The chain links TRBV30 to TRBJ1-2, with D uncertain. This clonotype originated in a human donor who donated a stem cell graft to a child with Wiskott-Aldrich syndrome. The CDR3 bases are TGTGCCTGGAGTAAGACATCCTCGCAGGGCTACACCTTC. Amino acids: CAWSKTSSQGYTF.